This T cell receptor beta chain is drawn from a study of T cell repertoires in cytomegalovirus infection (dated by TCRdb to the late 2010s). Background for the entire study: Because public TCR beta signatures pointed to carriage of CMV infection together with the matching HLA type, the HLA type of each donor mattered for the analysis.

Sequenced on an Illumina HiSeq 1500. Clones were called with MiXCR by TCRdb after fastp trimmed the public reads at Q25, and only in-frame beta chains were retained. CDR3 protein sequences are deduplicated, and each keeps its most common genes and DNA. Within this sample are about 130,000 distinct CDR3 sequences, with 20% to 30% of them counted one time only. The leading ten clones occupy 30% to 35% of the sample. The CDR3 sequence holds 14 residues, the cysteine and valine included. Only CDR3 DNA remains: 42 bases, in frame from the first base. The germline V gene yields MNHEY for CDR1 and SVGAGI for CDR2. V loses 4 bases, J loses 3 bases, and the germline ends lie 13 bases apart. Study-wide findings and limitations: The ex vivo response was dominated by HLA-C-restricted CMV-specific TCR beta clonotypes, and the single most frequent clonotype in two of eight donors was supplied by these HLA-C-restricted clonotypes. Cumulative frequency of public TCR beta family members discriminated carriers of CMV infection plus the relevant HLA type in this cohort and an independent roughly 330-donor cohort.

This clonotype was seen a handful of times. Its antigen remains undetermined. Per-base quality was not reported, and no clone a single base away is much larger than it. The rearranged segments are TRBV6-5 and TRBJ2-7; D gene: possibly TRBD2, on 6 matching bases. Sequencing was carried out using PBMCs, sequenced either directly or after in vitro stimulation (not recorded which). The source is a human donor in good health (CMV status not recorded). Some clones in this sample may be carry-over from other donors' samples. The CDR3 protein: CASSSQGGGYEQYV. The nucleotides are TGTGCCAGCAGTTCCCAGGGAGGCGGCTACGAGCAGTACGTC.